Detailed here is one T cell receptor beta chain. What it binds is unknown. The CDR3 is 11 residues long. Germline assignment: CDR1 MDHEN and CDR2 SYDVKM. Trimming removed 3 bases from V and 11 bases from J, with 9 bases in between. Produced via immunoSEQ multiplex PCR; TCRdb's table is partial and in-frame only. In the table there are 2 million to 2.5 million clones, 85% to 95% of which are singletons. Every contributor of samples was a Caucasian grown-up residing in Nashville, Tennessee. The sample originates from a study of shared clonotypes between healthy human individuals. Regarding the study as a whole: Non-shared clonotypes were found to have lower generation probabilities than the clonotypes that were shared by all four of the sorted-subset donors.

The source material was naive CD4+ T cells from PBMCs. Subset defined: CD45RA+ positively selected. The TCR was taken from a man aged 18 to 30 in good health. Some clones in this sample may be carry-over from other donors' samples. The chain has TRBV28 and TRBJ2-3, with D tentatively TRBD1 or TRBD2 (6 bases each). The CDR3 is CASSLGGQQYF. In DNA form, the CDR3 reads TGTGCCAGCAGTTTGGGGGGACAGCAGTATTTT.